The sequence of this T cell receptor (beta chain) was determined in a study of breast tumors, draining lymph nodes, adjacent tissues. V was clipped by 2 bases and J by 4 bases, with 15 bases between them. The CDR3 is 15 amino acids. Germline V gene data show CDR1 as SGHDT and CDR2 as YYEEEE. TCRdb re-derived calls from the multiplex PCR reads in MiXCR, one entry per CDR3 protein. The sample carries about 180,000 distinct CDR3 sequences, 30% to 35% recorded once. The table lists this clonotype with many counts. The antigen remains undetermined. Notes on the study in general: Tumor repertoires ranked between lymph nodes and nontumor tissue in diversity, with V and J gene preferences. Most tumor T cells seemingly derive from lymph node, then expand in tumor. Luminal-like breast cancer showed significantly higher tumor–nontumor repertoire similarity than basal-like. Data only fit, rather than demonstrated, lymph node origin of most tumor T cells.

The lymph nodes were axillary draining lymph nodes from breast cancer patients. The TCR comes from a female donor with breast cancer. Some clones in this sample may be carry-over from other donors' samples. The chain couples TRBV5-6 to TRBJ1-2, with unresolved D. Source material: axillary lymph node tissue. The CDR3 loop reads CASSLIGGGIYGYTF. Written as DNA, the CDR3 is TGTGCCAGCAGCTTAATCGGAGGCGGAATCTATGGCTACACCTTC.